The clone carrying this TCR beta chain was observed a handful of times. Its antigen is not known. TCRdb fed the 5' RACE reads into MiXCR, producing one record per CDR3 protein. This table holds nearly 550,000 distinct CDR3 sequences, around 21% found once. This entry is derived from a study of T cells after yellow fever vaccination. Whole-study results and caveats: A weaker secondary response peaked on day 5, the primary on day 15. Abundant bulk-derived clonotypes could contaminate FACS-sorted repertoires.

CDR1 and CDR2 (germline): MDHEN, SYDVKM. The CDR3 runs to 17 residues. V was pared by 4 bases and J by 1 base, with 6 bases of the junction left unmatched. Here the sequenced sample was PBMCs, taken 15 days after the yellow fever booster vaccination. The sequence derives from a man aged 25 to 40 who received the YFV17D yellow fever vaccine. The J gene is TRBJ1-6, the V gene TRBV28, with 8 bases that match TRBD1. CDR3 sequence: CASSSGQGLSYNSPLHF. Written as DNA, the CDR3 is TGTGCCAGCAGTTCCGGACAGGGCCTATCCTATAATTCACCCCTCCACTTT.